The TCR beta chain under discussion was sequenced for a study of T cell changes during pregnancy in multiple sclerosis (dated by TCRdb to between 2018 and 2021). Broadly, across the study: In women with multiple sclerosis, the researchers looked at how the T cell repertoire shifted as pregnancy progressed.

In the case of this clone: The specificity of this receptor is unknown. No per-base quality is available; no much larger clone lies one base away.

The library was prepared using the immunoSEQ multiplex PCR assay. TCRdb mirrors the immuneACCESS table, restricted to in-frame sequences. Some clones are absent from its copies; in checked studies, under half trace to an unresolved V gene, and the reason for the others is unknown. The sample data list about 67,000 clones, and 92% of these were observed just once. The ten largest make up roughly 1.5% of the sample. From the germline V gene, CDR1 is LGHNA and CDR2 is YNFKEQ. Its CDR3 holds 14 amino acids, cysteine through phenylalanine. Solely the CDR3 DNA is kept, with 42 bases framed from the first base. V trim: 4 bases; J trim: 4 bases; unmatched bases: 3.

The input for sequencing was peripheral blood, taken after pregnancy. Recombination connected TRBV4-2 to TRBJ2-7, and 11 bases in between align with TRBD1. The sequence was collected from a female donor with multiple sclerosis, enrolled in a pregnancy study. In nucleotide form, the sequence is TGTGCCAGCAGCCTAGGACAGGGGGCGTACGAGCAGTACTTC. Its translation is CASSLGQGAYEQYF.